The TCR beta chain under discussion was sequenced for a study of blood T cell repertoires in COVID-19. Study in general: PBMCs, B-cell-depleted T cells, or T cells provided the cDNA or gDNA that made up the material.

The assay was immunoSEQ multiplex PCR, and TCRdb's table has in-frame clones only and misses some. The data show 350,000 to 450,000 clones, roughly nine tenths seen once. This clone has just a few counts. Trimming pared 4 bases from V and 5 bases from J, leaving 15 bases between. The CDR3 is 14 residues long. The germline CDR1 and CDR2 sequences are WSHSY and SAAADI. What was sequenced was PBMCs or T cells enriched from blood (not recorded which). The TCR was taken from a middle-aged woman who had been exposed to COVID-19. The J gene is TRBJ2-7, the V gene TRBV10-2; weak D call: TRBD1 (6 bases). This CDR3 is CASSVSAGEHEQYF. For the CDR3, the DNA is TGCGCCAGCAGTGTCTCCGCAGGGGAACACGAGCAGTACTTC.